This TCR beta chain derives from a study of spatial heterogeneity in lung cancer. As for time point: sample taken at primary tumor resection. One entry per CDR3 protein results from TCRdb running MiXCR on the 5' RACE reads. Here the sample spans under 40,000 distinct CDR3 sequences, 5% to 6.5% being singletons. This receptor was taken from a female donor with early-stage non-small cell lung cancer. This material consisted of PBMCs, taken at surgery.

CDR3 protein: CASSQWGALETQYF. The CDR3 nucleotides are TGTGCCAGCAGCCAATGGGGGGCCCTAGAGACCCAGTACTTC. The chain uses TRBV3-1 and TRBJ2-5, with D perhaps given as TRBD1 or TRBD2 (6 bases each). In germline, CDR1 is LGHDT, CDR2 YNNKEL (reference sequence). This CDR3 comprises 14 residues. V lost 2 bases and J lost 4, with 11 bases in between.